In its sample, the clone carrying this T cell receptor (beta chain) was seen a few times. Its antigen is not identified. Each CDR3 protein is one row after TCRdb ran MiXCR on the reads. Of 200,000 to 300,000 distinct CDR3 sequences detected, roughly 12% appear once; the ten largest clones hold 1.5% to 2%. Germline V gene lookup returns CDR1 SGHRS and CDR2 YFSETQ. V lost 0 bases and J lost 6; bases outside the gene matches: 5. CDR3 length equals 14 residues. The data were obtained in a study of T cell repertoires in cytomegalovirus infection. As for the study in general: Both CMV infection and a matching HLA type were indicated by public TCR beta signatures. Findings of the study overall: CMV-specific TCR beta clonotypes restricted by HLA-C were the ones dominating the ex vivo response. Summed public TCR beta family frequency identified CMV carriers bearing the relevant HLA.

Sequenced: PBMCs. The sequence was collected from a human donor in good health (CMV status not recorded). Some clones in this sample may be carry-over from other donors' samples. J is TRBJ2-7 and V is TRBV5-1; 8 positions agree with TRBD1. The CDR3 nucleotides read TGCGCCAGCAGCTTGGGGGACAGGTGGGGCGAGCAGTACTTC. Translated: CASSLGDRWGEQYF.